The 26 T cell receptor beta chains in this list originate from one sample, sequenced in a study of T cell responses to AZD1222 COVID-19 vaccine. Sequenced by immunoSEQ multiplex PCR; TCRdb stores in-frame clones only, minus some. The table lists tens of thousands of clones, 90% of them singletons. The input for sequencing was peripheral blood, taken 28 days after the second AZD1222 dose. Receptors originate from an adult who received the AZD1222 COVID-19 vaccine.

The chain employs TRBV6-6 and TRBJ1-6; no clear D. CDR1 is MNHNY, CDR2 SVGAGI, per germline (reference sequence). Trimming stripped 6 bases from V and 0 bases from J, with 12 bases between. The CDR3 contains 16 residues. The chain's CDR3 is CASRTRRSSYNSPLHF. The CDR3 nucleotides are TGTGCCAGCAGAACCCGGAGGAGCTCCTATAATTCACCCCTCCACTTT.

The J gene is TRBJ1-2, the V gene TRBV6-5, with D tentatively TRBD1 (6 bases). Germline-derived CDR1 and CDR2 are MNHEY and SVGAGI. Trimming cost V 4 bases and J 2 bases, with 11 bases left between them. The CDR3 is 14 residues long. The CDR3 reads CASSLGQPNYGYTF. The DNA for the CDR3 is TGTGCCAGCAGTTTAGGACAGCCAAACTATGGCTACACCTTC.

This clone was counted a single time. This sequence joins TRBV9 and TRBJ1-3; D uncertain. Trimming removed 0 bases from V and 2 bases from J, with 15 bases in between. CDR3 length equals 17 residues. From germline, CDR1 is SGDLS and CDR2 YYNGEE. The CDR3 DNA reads TGTGCCAGCAGCGTAGTTGGAGGGTCCTTAGCTGGAAACACCATATATTTT. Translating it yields CASSVVGGSLAGNTIYF.

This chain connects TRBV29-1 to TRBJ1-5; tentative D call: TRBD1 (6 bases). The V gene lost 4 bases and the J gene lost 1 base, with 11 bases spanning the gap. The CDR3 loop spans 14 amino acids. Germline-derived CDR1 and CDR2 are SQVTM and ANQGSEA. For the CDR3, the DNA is TGCAGCGTTGTCTGGGGGGGCAGCAATCAGCCCCAGCATTTT. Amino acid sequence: CSVVWGGSNQPQHF.

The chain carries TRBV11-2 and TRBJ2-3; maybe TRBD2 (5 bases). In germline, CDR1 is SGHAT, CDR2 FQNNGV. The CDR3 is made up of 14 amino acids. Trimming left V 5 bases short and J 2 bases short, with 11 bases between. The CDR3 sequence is CASSQDYSTDTQYF. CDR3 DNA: TGTGCCAGCAGCCAAGACTACTCCACAGATACGCAGTATTTT.

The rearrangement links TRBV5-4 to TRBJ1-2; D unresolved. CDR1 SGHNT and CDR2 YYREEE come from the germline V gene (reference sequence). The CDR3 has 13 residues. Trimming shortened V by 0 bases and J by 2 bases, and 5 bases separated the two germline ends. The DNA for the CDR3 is TGTGCCAGCAGCTTGGGGTGGAACTATGGCTACACCTTC. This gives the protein CASSLGWNYGYTF.

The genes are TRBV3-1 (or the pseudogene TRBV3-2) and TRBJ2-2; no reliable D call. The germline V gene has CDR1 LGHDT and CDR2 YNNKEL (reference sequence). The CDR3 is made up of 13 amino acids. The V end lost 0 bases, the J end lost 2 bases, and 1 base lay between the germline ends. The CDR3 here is CASSQDNTGELFF. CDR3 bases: TGTGCCAGCAGCCAAGATAACACCGGGGAGCTGTTTTTT.

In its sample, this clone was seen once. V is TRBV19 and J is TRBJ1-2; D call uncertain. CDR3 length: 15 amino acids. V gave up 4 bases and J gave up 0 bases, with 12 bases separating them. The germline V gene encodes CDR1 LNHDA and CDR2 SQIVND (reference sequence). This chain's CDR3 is CASSRPTTTNYGYTF. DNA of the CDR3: TGTGCCAGTAGTAGACCGACGACGACTAACTATGGCTACACCTTC.

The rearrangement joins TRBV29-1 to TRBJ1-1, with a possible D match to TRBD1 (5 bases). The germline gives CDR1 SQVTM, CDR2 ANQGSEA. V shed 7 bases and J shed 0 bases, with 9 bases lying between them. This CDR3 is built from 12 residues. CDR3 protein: CSGGRMNTEAFF. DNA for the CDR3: TGCAGCGGGGGCAGGATGAACACTGAAGCTTTCTTT.

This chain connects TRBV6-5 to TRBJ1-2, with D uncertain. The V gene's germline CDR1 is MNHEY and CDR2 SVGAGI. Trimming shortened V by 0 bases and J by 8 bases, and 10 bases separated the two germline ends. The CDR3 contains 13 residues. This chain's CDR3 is CASSYSWIRGYTF. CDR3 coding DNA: TGTGCCAGCAGTTACTCTTGGATTCGGGGCTACACCTTC.

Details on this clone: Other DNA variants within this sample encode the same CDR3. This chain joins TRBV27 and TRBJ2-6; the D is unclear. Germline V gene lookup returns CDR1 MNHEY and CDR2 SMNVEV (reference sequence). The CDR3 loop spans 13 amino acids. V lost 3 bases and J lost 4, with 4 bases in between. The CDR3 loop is CASSLAGANVLTF. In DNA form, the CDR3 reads TGTGCCAGCAGTTTGGCCGGGGCCAACGTCCTGACTTTC.

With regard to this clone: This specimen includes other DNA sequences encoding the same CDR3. In nucleotides, the CDR3 is TGCGCCAGCAGCCCGGGACAGGGAGGGACTGAAGCTTTCTTT. It translates to CASSPGQGGTEAFF. The rearrangement joins TRBV5-1 to TRBJ1-1; TRBD1 matches 9 bases. This CDR3 spans 14 amino acids. With 4 bases clipped from V and 5 bases from J, the junction kept 6 bases outside the gene matches. Germline V gene sequence: CDR1 SGHRS, CDR2 YFSETQ.

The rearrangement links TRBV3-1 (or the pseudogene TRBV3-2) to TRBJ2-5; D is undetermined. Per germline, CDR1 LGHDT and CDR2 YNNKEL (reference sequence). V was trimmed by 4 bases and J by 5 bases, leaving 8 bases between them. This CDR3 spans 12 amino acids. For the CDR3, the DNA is TGTGCCAGCAGCCCCCGCAGTGAGACCCAGTACTTC. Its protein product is CASSPRSETQYF.

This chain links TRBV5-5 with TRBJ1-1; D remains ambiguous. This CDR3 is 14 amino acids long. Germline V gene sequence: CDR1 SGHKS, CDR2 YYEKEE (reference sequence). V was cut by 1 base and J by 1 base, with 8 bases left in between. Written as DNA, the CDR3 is TGTGCCAGCAGCTTGTACGCATCGAACACTGAAGCTTTCTTT. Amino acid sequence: CASSLYASNTEAFF.

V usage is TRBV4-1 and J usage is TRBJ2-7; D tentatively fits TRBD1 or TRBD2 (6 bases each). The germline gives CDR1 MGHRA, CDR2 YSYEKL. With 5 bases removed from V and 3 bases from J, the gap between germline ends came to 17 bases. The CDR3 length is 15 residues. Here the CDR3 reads CASSGGSGQLYEQYF. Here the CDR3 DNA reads TGCGCCAGCAGCGGGGGGTCTGGACAGCTCTACGAGCAGTACTTC.

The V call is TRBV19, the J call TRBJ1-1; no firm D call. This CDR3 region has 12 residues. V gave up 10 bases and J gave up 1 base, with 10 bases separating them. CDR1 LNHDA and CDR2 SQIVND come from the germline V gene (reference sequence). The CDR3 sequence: CATLDRNTEAFF. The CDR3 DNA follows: TGTGCCACCTTGGATCGGAACACTGAAGCTTTCTTT.

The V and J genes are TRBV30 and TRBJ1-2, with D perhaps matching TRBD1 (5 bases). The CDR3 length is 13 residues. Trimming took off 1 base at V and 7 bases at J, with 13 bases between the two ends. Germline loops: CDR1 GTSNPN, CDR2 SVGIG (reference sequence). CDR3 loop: CAWSDRGEGGYTF. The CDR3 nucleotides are TGTGCCTGGAGTGATAGGGGCGAGGGTGGCTACACCTTC.

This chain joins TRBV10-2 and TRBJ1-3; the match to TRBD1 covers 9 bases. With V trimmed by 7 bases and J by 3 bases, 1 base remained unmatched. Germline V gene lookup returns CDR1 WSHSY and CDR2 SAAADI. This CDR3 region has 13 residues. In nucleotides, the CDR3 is TGCGCCAGCACGACAGGGGGTGGAAACACCATATATTTT. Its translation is CASTTGGGNTIYF.

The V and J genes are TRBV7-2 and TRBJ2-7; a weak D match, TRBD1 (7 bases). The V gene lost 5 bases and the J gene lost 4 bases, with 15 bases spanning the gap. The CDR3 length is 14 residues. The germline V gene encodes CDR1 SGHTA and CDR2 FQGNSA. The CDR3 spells CASSPAGQIYEQYF. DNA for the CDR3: TGTGCCAGCAGCCCCGCGGGACAGATATACGAGCAGTACTTC.

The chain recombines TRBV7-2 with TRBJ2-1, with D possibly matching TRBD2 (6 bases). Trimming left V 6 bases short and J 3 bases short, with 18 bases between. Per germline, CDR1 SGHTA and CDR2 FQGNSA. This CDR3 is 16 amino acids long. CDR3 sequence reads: CASSSLLAFNYNEQFF. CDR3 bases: TGTGCCAGCAGTTCGCTGCTAGCGTTCAACTACAATGAGCAGTTCTTC.

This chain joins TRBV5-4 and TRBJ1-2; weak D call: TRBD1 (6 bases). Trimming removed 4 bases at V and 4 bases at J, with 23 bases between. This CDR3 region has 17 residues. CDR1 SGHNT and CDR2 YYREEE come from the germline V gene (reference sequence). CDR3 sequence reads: CASSPPGVVGGGYGYTF. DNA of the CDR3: TGTGCCAGCAGCCCTCCCGGCGTTGTAGGGGGGGGCTATGGCTACACCTTC.

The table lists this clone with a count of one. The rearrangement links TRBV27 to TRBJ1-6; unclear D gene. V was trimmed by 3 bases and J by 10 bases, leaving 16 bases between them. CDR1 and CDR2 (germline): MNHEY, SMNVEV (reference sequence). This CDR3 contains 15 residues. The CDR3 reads CASSFSGLLGSPLHF. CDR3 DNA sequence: TGTGCCAGCAGTTTCAGCGGGCTCCTAGGATCACCCCTCCACTTT.

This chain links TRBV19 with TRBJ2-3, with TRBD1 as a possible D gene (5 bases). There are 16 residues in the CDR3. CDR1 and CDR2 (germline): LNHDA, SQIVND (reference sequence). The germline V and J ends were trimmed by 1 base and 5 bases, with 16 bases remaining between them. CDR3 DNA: TGTGCCAGTAGTATAGGTGGGCAGGGTCGAGTAGATACGCAGTATTTT. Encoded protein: CASSIGGQGRVDTQYF.

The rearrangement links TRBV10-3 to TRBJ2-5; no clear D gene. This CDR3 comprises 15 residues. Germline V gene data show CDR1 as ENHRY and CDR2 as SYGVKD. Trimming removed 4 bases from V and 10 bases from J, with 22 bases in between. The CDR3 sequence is CAISGSRPPTSGQYF. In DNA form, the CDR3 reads TGTGCCATCAGTGGGTCTAGACCCCCCACATCGGGCCAGTACTTC.

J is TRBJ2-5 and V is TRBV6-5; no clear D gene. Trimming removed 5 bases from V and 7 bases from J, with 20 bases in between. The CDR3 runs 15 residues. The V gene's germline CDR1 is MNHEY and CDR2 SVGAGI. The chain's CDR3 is CASSRQGSPPRTQYF. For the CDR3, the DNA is TGTGCCAGCAGTCGCCAAGGGTCCCCGCCACGGACCCAGTACTTC.

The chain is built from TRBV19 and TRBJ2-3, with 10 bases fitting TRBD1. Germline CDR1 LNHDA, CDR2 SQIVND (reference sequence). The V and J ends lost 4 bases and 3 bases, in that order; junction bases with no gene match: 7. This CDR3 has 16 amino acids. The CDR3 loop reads CASSTYRDRGTDTQYF. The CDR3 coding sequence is TGTGCCAGTAGTACGTACCGGGACAGGGGAACAGATACGCAGTATTTT.